This T cell receptor (beta chain) was retrieved from a study of patients and donors after allogeneic stem cell transplantation. Each CDR3 protein gets one entry after TCRdb re-called the RT-PCR reads with MiXCR. The table lists 85,000 to 90,000 distinct CDR3 sequences, roughly 48% of them singletons. The clonotype originates from a human donor who was either an allogeneic HSCT recipient or a stem cell or donor lymphocyte infusion donor (not recorded which). It is not recorded whose cells these are; they may come from a transplant donor. The sequenced sample consisted of blood, either unsorted or a sorted T cell fraction (not recorded which).

The CDR3 sequence is CSASPSDRTHYNEQFF. In nucleotides, the CDR3 is TGCAGTGCTTCACCTAGCGACCGCACCCACTACAATGAGCAGTTCTTC. This chain connects TRBV20-1 to TRBJ2-1, with D perhaps matching TRBD2 (6 bases). V was cut by 5 bases and J by 3 bases, with 20 bases left in between. In germline, CDR1 is DFQATT, CDR2 SNEGSKA (reference sequence). The length of the CDR3 is 16 residues.